The sequence of this T cell receptor (beta chain) was determined in a study of identical twins. Study conclusions and caveats: The abundant beta clonotypes from cord blood had fewer insertions, and memory repertoires had none of this. Compared with models, monozygotic twins showed more out-of-frame TCR alpha sharing.

This clonotype has a handful of counts. Its antigen is still unknown. TCRdb re-derived calls from the 5' RACE reads in MiXCR, one entry per CDR3 protein. The table includes some 1,700,000 distinct CDR3 sequences, 32% detected once. The sample taken for sequencing was cord blood. The clonotype was recovered from a newborn girl in good health.

For the CDR3, the DNA is TGTGCCAGCAGCTTTAGCGGGGAAACAACACGCTACGAGCAGTACTTC. Translating it yields CASSFSGETTRYEQYF. The V and J genes are TRBV7-2 and TRBJ2-7; 8 bases line up with TRBD2. Germline CDR1 and CDR2: SGHTA and FQGNSA. The CDR3 loop spans 16 amino acids. J lost 3 bases, V lost 3 bases, and 10 bases had no gene match.